The clone carrying this T cell receptor (beta chain) was counted a single time. This entry is derived from a study of T cell clones after liver transplantation. Study-wide context: Draws occurred before transplant, before withdrawal, and after complete or failed withdrawal.

The assay was immunoSEQ multiplex PCR, and TCRdb's table has in-frame clones only and misses some. The data hold fewer than 80,000 clones, with under 90% observed a single time. The CDR3 contains 16 residues. Germline V lookup: CDR1 SGHRS, CDR2 YFSETQ. The junction had 8 bases not matched to a gene; V was cut back by 7 bases and J by 4 bases. This TCR came from a human patient who received a liver transplant. T cells may partly derive from the graft donor. The rearrangement uses TRBV5-1 and TRBJ2-3, with TRBD2 identical over 14 bases. The sample here was CD4+ T cells from blood, taken around 50 months after liver transplant. The CDR3 DNA is TGCGCCAGCTCTCTGCAGGGACTAGCGGGGGCAGATACGCAGTATTTT. Translating it yields CASSLQGLAGADTQYF.